This T cell receptor beta chain is from a study of blood T cell repertoires in COVID-19. On the study more broadly: Samples came from the United States, Italy and Spain, spanning acute and convalescent COVID-19. In each case, the material was cDNA or gDNA derived from T cells, B-cell-depleted T cells, or PBMCs.

CDR1 is SGHRS and CDR2 is YFSETQ in the germline V gene. V was shortened by 4 bases and J by 7 bases, with 14 bases between the two germline ends. The CDR3 covers 13 residues. All enrollees were roughly 18 to 100 years old and from around 25 US areas. Which cohort a participant joined came from the clinical history participants gave. The method was immunoSEQ multiplex PCR; TCRdb's version includes in-frame clones alone and lacks a portion of them. The table records roughly 420,000 clones, 70% to 90% of them present only once. Sequences were obtained from PBMCs or T cells enriched from blood (not recorded which). The chain is built from TRBV5-1 and TRBJ1-1; tentative D call: TRBD1 (5 bases). The receptor comes from a woman under 40 with acute COVID-19. The CDR3 DNA is TGCGCCAGCAGCGTGGGGTCCGGGGGTGAAGCTTTCTTT. Encoded protein: CASSVGSGGEAFF.